One T cell receptor (beta chain) is described in this entry. The antigen this receptor binds is unknown. Per-nucleotide qualities are absent, and no much larger clonotype sits a single base away. The CDR3 regions of human TCRbeta chains were analyzed by immunosequencing. Processing in the source paper ran as follows. TCRs in the repertoires were compared against a reference library of SARS-CoV-2-specific TCRs that had been generated with the MIRA antigen-specificity platform. Breadth meant the fraction of unique TCRs that were SARS-CoV-2-associated, whereas depth meant the fraction of total T cells that were SARS-CoV-2-associated. Using the MIRA data, each spike-specific TCR was mapped to the spike region that the TCR reacts to and placed in a CD4 or CD8 class. Log10-transformed breadth and depth values were compared by one-way ANOVA with Sidak's multiple comparisons tests. The clones in this table, taken by TCRdb from immuneACCESS, are in-frame only. Not every clone is retained; where verified, under half of the shortfall comes from an unresolved V gene, and the cause of the rest is unknown. V and J calls and clone size are given by that table; D and trimming were obtained from the DNA. The sample table holds 150,000 to 200,000 clones, of which roughly 94% were seen once. 1% to 1.5% of the sample belongs to the ten largest clones.

CDR1 and CDR2 were assigned from the germline V gene as MNHEY and SVGAGI. From the cysteine through the phenylalanine, the CDR3 covers 15 amino acids. The DNA shown is the 45-base CDR3, in frame from base 1. The V and J ends are trimmed by 0 bases and 5 bases, leaving 11 bases between them. The data belong to a study of T cell responses to AZD1222 COVID-19 vaccine (dated by TCRdb to about 2021). In the study overall: TCR sequencing was performed for 230 to 250 trial participants, of whom about 200 were given two doses of AZD1222 and around 25 were given two doses of MenACWY control vaccine. Trial participants were enrolled by age into 18-55, 56-69 and 70-plus year subgroups, with about 150, 28 and 57 TCR-sequenced participants respectively. Study-level results and caveats: Conclusions about previously exposed vaccinees are limited because only five to seven AZD1222 recipients were SARS-CoV-2 seropositive at baseline. Because no day 14 peak-response samples were available, the repertoires could be characterized only after the peak T cell response. In the small 56-69-year group, the increase in depth fell short of significance, most likely because of low power. After two AZD1222 doses, both the breadth and the depth of spike-specific TCRs were significantly higher than at day 0 and than in MenACWY recipients. The vaccine-associated CD4 TCRs covered the entire spike protein, and the dominant responses fell in regions 160-218 and 743-854. Most participants were white British and females outnumbered males, and the authors suggested that clonal diversity may have been underestimated. Epitopes outside the regions mutated in the B.1.351 and B.1.1.7 variants were reportedly recognized by nearly half of the unique spike-specific TCRs.

The time point label corresponds to: about 28 days (+/-7) after the second vaccine dose. AZD1222 recipients whose second dose came at about 4 weeks and those whose second dose came at about 12 weeks were combined into one group, since spike-specific TCR depth and breadth did not differ between the two schedules. Vaccinee samples came from UK trials COV001 and COV002, including a single-blind randomized controlled phase 2/3 trial of AZD1222 (ChAdOx1 nCoV-19) in healthy adults. Trial participant PBMC samples were collected at day 0 and day 28 after the second dose for TCRbeta chain sequencing. This sequence uses TRBV6-5 and TRBJ1-5; TRBD1 might be the D gene, on 5 matching bases. The TCR originated in an adult who received the AZD1222 COVID-19 vaccine. The material was peripheral blood, obtained 28 days after the second AZD1222 dose. The CDR3 in this case is CASSYSWGGDQPQHF. At the DNA level, the sequence is TGTGCCAGCAGTTACTCATGGGGAGGGGATCAGCCCCAGCATTTT.